The present TCR beta chain was sequenced within a study of T cell changes during pregnancy in multiple sclerosis. Produced via immunoSEQ multiplex PCR; TCRdb's table is partial and in-frame only. The data show just under 80,000 clones, roughly 95% seen once. CDR3 length: 16 residues. The trim removed 5 bases at V and 7 bases at J, leaving 6 bases unmatched. Germline CDR1 is SEHNR and CDR2 is FQNEAQ (reference sequence). This receptor was obtained from a female donor in good health, enrolled as a control in a pregnancy study. The V and J genes are TRBV7-9 and TRBJ2-1, with 15 nucleotides matching TRBD2. The material sequenced was peripheral blood, taken in the second trimester of pregnancy. In DNA, the CDR3 is TGTGCCAGCAGCCTGGGACTAGCGGGGGGACTGAATGAGCAGTTCTTC. As protein: CASSLGLAGGLNEQFF.